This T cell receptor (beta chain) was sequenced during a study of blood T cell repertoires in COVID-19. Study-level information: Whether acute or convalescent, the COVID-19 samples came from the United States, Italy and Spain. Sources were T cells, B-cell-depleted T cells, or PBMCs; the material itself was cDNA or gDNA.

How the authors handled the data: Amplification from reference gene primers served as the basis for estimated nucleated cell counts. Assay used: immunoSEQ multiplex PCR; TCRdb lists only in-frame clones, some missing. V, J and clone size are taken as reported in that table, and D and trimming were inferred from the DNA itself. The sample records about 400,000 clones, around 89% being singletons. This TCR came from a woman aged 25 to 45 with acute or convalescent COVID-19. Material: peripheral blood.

CDR3 protein: CASSDSRIDSYEQYF. The DNA for the CDR3 is TGTGCCAGCAGTGACTCGAGAATAGACTCCTACGAGCAGTACTTC. The chain couples TRBV6-4 to TRBJ2-7; no clear D gene. The CDR3 runs to 15 residues. CDR1 and CDR2 from the germline V gene are MRHNA and SNTAGT. V was cut by 0 bases and J by 0 bases, with 9 bases left in between.